This T cell receptor beta chain was found in a study of shared T cell receptors in the human thymus. The assay was immunoSEQ multiplex PCR, and TCRdb's table has in-frame clones only and misses some. In the table there are hundreds of thousands of clones, approximately 87% of which are singletons. Germline assignment: CDR1 LNHDA and CDR2 SQIVND (reference sequence). This CDR3 is 15 amino acids long. V dropped 4 bases and J dropped 2 bases, with 12 bases sitting between them. These data are also associated with another study on human thymus T cells. That paper adds: The thymus tissue came from resections taken during corrective heart surgery. Repertoires from thymus and blood appeared to show biased V and J gene usage.

The rearrangement joins TRBV19 to TRBJ2-1; D perhaps matches TRBD2 (5 bases). This TCR came from a boy under two years old with a congenital heart defect. Specimen: thymocytes. The CDR3 sequence: CASSSRLSAYNEQFF. The CDR3 DNA is TGTGCCAGTAGTAGCCGACTATCTGCCTACAATGAGCAGTTCTTC.